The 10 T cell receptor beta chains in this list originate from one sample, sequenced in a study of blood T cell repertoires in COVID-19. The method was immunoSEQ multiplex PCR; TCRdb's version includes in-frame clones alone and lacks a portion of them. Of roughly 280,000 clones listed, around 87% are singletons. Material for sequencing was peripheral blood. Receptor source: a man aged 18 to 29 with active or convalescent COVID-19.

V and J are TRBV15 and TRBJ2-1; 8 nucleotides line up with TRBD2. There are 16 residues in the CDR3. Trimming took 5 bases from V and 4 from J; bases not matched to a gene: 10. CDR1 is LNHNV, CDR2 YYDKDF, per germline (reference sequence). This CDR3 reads CATSLLGGTSYNEQFF. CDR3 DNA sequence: TGTGCCACCAGCCTCCTGGGGGGGACTAGTTACAATGAGCAGTTCTTC.

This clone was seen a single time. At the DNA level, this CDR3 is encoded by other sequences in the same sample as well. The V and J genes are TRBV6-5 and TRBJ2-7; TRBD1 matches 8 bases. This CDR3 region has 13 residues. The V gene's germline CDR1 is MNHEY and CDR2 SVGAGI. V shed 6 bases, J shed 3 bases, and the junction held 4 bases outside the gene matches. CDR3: CASSRGRSYEQYF. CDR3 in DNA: TGTGCCAGCAGCAGGGGGCGAAGCTACGAGCAGTACTTC.

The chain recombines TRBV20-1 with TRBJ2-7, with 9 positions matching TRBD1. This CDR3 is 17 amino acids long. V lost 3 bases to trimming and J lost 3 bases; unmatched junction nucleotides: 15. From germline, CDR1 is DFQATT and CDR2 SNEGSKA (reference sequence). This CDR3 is CSASTSGQGIFGYEQYF. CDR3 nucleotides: TGCAGTGCTAGTACCTCTGGACAGGGGATATTCGGCTACGAGCAGTACTTC.

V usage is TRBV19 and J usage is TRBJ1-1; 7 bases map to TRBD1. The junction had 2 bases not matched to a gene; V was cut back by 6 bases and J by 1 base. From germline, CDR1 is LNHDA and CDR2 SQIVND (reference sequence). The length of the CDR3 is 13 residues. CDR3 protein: CASRRQGNTEAFF. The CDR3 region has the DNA TGTGCCAGTAGACGACAGGGGAACACTGAAGCTTTCTTT.

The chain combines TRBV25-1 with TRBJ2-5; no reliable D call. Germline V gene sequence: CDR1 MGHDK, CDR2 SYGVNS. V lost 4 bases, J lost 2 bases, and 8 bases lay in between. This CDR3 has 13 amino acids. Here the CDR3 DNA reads TGTGCCAGCAGTGTCGGGTATCAAGAGACCCAGTACTTC. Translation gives CASSVGYQETQYF.

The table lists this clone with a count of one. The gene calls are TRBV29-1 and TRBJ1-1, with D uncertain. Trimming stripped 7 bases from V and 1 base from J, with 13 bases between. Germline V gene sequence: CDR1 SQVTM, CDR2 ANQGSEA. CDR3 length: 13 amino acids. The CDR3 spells CSALTNANTEAFF. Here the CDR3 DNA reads TGCAGCGCTTTGACAAATGCGAACACTGAAGCTTTCTTT.

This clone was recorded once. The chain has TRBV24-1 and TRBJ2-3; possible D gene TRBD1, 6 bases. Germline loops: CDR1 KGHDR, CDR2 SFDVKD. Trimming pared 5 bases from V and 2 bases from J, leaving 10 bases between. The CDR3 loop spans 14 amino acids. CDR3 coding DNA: TGTGCCACCAGTGTTACAGGGAACACAGATACGCAGTATTTT. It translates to CATSVTGNTDTQYF.

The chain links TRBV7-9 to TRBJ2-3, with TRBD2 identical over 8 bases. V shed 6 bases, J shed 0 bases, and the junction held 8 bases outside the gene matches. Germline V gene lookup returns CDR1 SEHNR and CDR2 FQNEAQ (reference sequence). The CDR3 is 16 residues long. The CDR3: CASSHTSGPSTDTQYF. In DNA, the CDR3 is TGTGCCAGCAGTCATACTAGCGGACCTAGCACAGATACGCAGTATTTT.

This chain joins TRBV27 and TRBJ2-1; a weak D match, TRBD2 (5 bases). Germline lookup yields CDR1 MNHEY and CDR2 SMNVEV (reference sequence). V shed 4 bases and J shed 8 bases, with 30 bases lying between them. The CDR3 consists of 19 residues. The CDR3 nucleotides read TGTGCCAGCAGTTCACTCGGGCGGACTCCGGGGTCGGTACAAGATGAGCAGTTCTTC. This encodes CASSSLGRTPGSVQDEQFF.

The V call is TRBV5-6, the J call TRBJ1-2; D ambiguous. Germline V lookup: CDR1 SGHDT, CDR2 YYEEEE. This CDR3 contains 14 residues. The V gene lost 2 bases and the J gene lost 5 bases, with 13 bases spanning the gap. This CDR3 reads CASSFWALPYGYTF. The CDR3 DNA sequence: TGTGCCAGCAGCTTTTGGGCCCTTCCTTATGGCTACACCTTC.